Sequencing of this T cell receptor (beta chain) was carried out in a study of blood T cells in healthy people across ages. Next came a second PCR, run for roughly 6 to 11 cycles, which used a sample-barcoded 5' primer along with a J-beta primer mix. TCRdb fed the 5' RACE reads into MiXCR, producing one record per CDR3 protein. The data hold around 800,000 distinct CDR3 sequences, with under 45% observed a single time. Trimming left V 6 bases short and J 2 bases short, with 14 bases between. CDR1 is DFQATT and CDR2 is SNEGSKA in the germline V gene (reference sequence). CDR3 length: 13 residues. The receptor was derived from a man aged 60 to 69 in good health. The rearrangement links TRBV20-1 to TRBJ2-7, with D perhaps being TRBD1 or TRBD2 (5 bases each). The source material was blood. The CDR3 loop is CSAILLGPYEQYF. CDR3 DNA sequence: TGCAGTGCCATACTCTTGGGACCCTACGAGCAGTACTTC.